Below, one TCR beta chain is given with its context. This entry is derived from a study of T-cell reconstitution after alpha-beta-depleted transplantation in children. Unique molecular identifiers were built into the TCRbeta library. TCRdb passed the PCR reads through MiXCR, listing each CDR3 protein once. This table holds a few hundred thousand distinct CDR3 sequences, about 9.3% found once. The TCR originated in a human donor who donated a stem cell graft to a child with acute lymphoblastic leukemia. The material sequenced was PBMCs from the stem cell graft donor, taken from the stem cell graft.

The CDR3 loop reads CSARTRQGANTGELFF. For the CDR3, the DNA is TGCAGTGCTAGAACCCGACAGGGGGCTAACACCGGGGAGCTGTTTTTT. The chain uses TRBV20-1 and TRBJ2-2; 10 nucleotides match TRBD1. V was clipped by 2 bases and J by 2 bases; unmatched bases: 5. The CDR3 has 16 residues. Germline values: CDR1 DFQATT, CDR2 SNEGSKA (reference sequence).